The T cell receptor beta chain described here comes from a study of breast tumors, draining lymph nodes, adjacent tissues. Axillary draining lymph nodes of breast cancer patients supplied the node samples. MiXCR, applied by TCRdb to the multiplex PCR reads, yields one record per CDR3 protein. The sample includes some 170,000 distinct CDR3 sequences, approximately 30% of them seen just once. Study results and caveats: Luminal-like breast cancer showed significantly higher tumor–nontumor repertoire similarity than basal-like. Tumor T cell lymph node origin was a supported hypothesis, not proven. Compared with lymph nodes, tumors were less diverse; compared with nontumor tissue, more. Findings are consistent with lymph node origin and intratumoral expansion of most tumor T cells.

In this sample, this clonotype turned up many times. Its antigen remains unidentified. Material: axillary lymph node tissue. This receptor was identified in a female donor with breast cancer. Some clones in this sample may be carry-over from other donors' samples.

CDR3 region: CASSIFTQGAVGANVLTF. CDR3 DNA sequence: TGTGCCAGTAGTATATTCACACAGGGGGCTGTTGGGGCCAACGTCCTGACTTTC. The chain links TRBV19 to TRBJ2-6, with 9 bases identical to TRBD1. V lost 2 bases and J lost 3; bases outside the gene matches: 8. CDR3 size: 18 residues. In germline, CDR1 is LNHDA, CDR2 SQIVND (reference sequence).